The rows below give T cell receptor beta chains drawn from one sample of a study of shared clonotypes between healthy human individuals. Profiled with immunoSEQ multiplex PCR; TCRdb holds only in-frame clones, not every one. Of about 2 million clones detected, roughly 94% appear once; the ten largest clones hold more than 0.95%. The sample was naive CD8+ T cells sorted from blood. These receptors originate from a man younger than 35 in good health. Each CDR3 is given with its conserved first and last residue. The D gene is left open where the match is weak. Part of the rows lack a size; the others show once, few, many or a class for expanded clones.

clone_size: .
v_call: TRBV4-1
d_call: .
j_call: TRBJ1-5
cdr3_nt: TGCGCCAGCAGCCAAGGCACTGGGACCCCCCAGCATTTT
cdr3_aa: CASSQGTGTPQHF

clone_size: .
v_call: TRBV5-4
d_call: .
j_call: TRBJ2-2
cdr3_nt: TGTGCCAGCAGCTTAAGGGGTGGCGGGGAGCTGTTTTTT
cdr3_aa: CASSLRGGGELFF

clone_size: few
v_call: TRBV7-9
d_call: TRBD2
j_call: TRBJ2-2
cdr3_nt: TGTGCCAGCAGCTTTTTAGCGGGAGACACCGGGGAGCTGTTTTTT
cdr3_aa: CASSFLAGDTGELFF

clone_size: .
v_call: TRBV27
d_call: TRBD1
j_call: TRBJ2-7
cdr3_nt: TGTGCCAGCAGTCCTGACAGGGGCGATGGATTCTACGAGCAGTACTTC
cdr3_aa: CASSPDRGDGFYEQYF

clone_size: .
v_call: TRBV29-1
d_call: .
j_call: TRBJ2-6
cdr3_nt: TGCAGCGTTGAGAAGGAGGGCCCAGGGGCCAACGTCCTGACTTTC
cdr3_aa: CSVEKEGPGANVLTF

clone_size: .
v_call: TRBV6-5
d_call: .
j_call: TRBJ1-4
cdr3_nt: TGTGCCAGCAGTTACAATGATGAAAAACTGTTTTTT
cdr3_aa: CASSYNDEKLFF

clone_size: .
v_call: TRBV30
d_call: .
j_call: TRBJ2-7
cdr3_nt: TGTGCCTGGCTCCTAGAAGCACTCTACGAGCAGTACTTC
cdr3_aa: CAWLLEALYEQYF

clone_size: once
v_call: TRBV5-6
d_call: .
j_call: TRBJ2-2
cdr3_nt: TGTGCCAGCAGCTTGTATCTTAGCATGGGGACCGGGGAGCTGTTTTTT
cdr3_aa: CASSLYLSMGTGELFF

clone_size: .
v_call: TRBV5-1
d_call: .
j_call: TRBJ2-1
cdr3_nt: TGCGCCAGCAGCTTAGGGGGAGCAGTCTACAATGAGCAGTTCTTC
cdr3_aa: CASSLGGAVYNEQFF

clone_size: .
v_call: TRBV28
d_call: TRBD1
j_call: TRBJ1-4
cdr3_nt: TGTGCCAGCAGCCTAGACAGGGGGCGGACTAATGAAAAACTGTTTTTT
cdr3_aa: CASSLDRGRTNEKLFF